Listed here are 16 T cell receptor beta chains from one sample, sequenced in a study of STAT3 mutations in large granular lymphocyte leukemia. Study-level results: At least one immunodominant TCR beta clonotype appeared in every T-cell large granular lymphocyte leukemia patient.

No antigen has been assigned to these receptors. Sequencing used immunoSEQ multiplex PCR; TCRdb keeps in-frame clones, though not all of them. The sample lists some 17,000 clones; about 83% were seen once. Sequencing was performed on peripheral blood mononuclear cells. The receptors were sampled from a man between 50 and 59 years old with T-cell large granular lymphocyte leukemia. Some clones in this sample may be carry-over from other donors' samples.

This chain uses TRBV7-9 with TRBJ2-7, with 7 bases fitting TRBD1. Per the germline V gene, CDR1 is SEHNR and CDR2 is FQNEAQ (reference sequence). There are 13 residues in the CDR3. Trimming at V came to 3 bases and at J to 9 bases, leaving 8 bases not matched to a gene. The CDR3 nucleotides are TGTGCCAGCAGCTTCGGGACAGACCGTACGCAGTACTTC. Amino acids: CASSFGTDRTQYF.

This clone was seen a few times. This chain uses TRBV4-1 with TRBJ2-7; 8 bases map to TRBD2. This CDR3 contains 15 residues. V was clipped by 1 base and J by 6 bases; unmatched bases: 8. CDR1 and CDR2 (germline): MGHRA, YSYEKL. The CDR3 is CASSQGGGTSREQYF. CDR3 nucleotides: TGCGCCAGCAGCCAAGGAGGTGGGACTAGTCGCGAGCAGTACTTC.

The rearrangement links TRBV9 to TRBJ2-7; perhaps D is TRBD1 or TRBD2 (6 bases each). The germline V and J ends were trimmed by 3 bases and 5 bases, with 15 bases remaining between them. CDR1 and CDR2 (germline): SGDLS, YYNGEE. The CDR3 runs to 14 residues. Written as DNA, the CDR3 is TGTGCCAGCAGCGCCCGGGGTAGGGGGGACGAGCAGTACTTC. Protein sequence: CASSARGRGDEQYF.

The table lists this clone with a few counts. The chain joins TRBV4-2 to TRBJ2-7; unclear D gene. The length of the CDR3 is 14 residues. Germline assignment: CDR1 LGHNA and CDR2 YNFKEQ. Trimming shortened V by 5 bases and J by 0 bases, and 11 bases separated the two germline ends. The CDR3 DNA reads as TGTGCCAGCAGCTTCGGCTCCGACTCCTACGAGCAGTACTTC. Translating gives CASSFGSDSYEQYF.

The chain combines TRBV7-7 with TRBJ2-3; 14 nucleotides match TRBD2. With V trimmed by 3 bases and J by 3 bases, 2 bases remained unmatched. CDR1 SSHAT and CDR2 FNYEAQ come from the germline V gene (reference sequence). The CDR3 is 16 amino acids. CDR3 sequence reads: CASSFGTSGGTDTQYF. The CDR3 DNA follows: TGTGCCAGCAGCTTCGGGACTAGCGGGGGAACAGATACGCAGTATTTT.

The rearrangement links TRBV19 to TRBJ2-5, with 11 bases lining up with TRBD1. Germline CDR1 reads LNHDA; CDR2 reads SQIVND (reference sequence). This CDR3 has 15 amino acids. J gave up 5 bases and V 3 bases, and 5 bases lay outside the gene matches. CDR3 residues: CASSMGTGGRETQYF. The CDR3 DNA sequence: TGTGCCAGTAGTATGGGGACAGGGGGACGGGAGACCCAGTACTTC.

This rearrangement joins TRBV5-4 to TRBJ1-2; 7 bases fit TRBD1. Germline V gene data show CDR1 as SGHNT and CDR2 as YYREEE (reference sequence). Trimming at V came to 4 bases and at J to 8 bases, leaving 20 bases not matched to a gene. This CDR3 spans 17 amino acids. CDR3 in DNA: TGTGCCAGCAGCAGAGCCTCCGGGACAGTGGAGAGAGGGGGCTACACCTTC. Protein sequence: CASSRASGTVERGGYTF.

The gene calls are TRBV28 and TRBJ1-2; D is possibly TRBD1 (6 bases). Germline V gives CDR1 MDHEN, CDR2 SYDVKM. Trimming stripped 6 bases from V and 7 bases from J, with 15 bases between. The CDR3 extends over 13 amino acids. This CDR3 is CASRGAGFGGYTF. DNA of the CDR3: TGTGCCAGCAGGGGGGCGGGGTTCGGTGGCTACACCTTC.

The chain joins TRBV5-4 to TRBJ2-7; 8 nucleotides match TRBD2. The CDR3 is 16 amino acids. Per the germline V gene, CDR1 is SGHNT and CDR2 is YYREEE (reference sequence). V lost 3 bases to trimming and J lost 2 bases; unmatched junction nucleotides: 10. The CDR3 sequence: CASSSPGLGVTYEQYF. CDR3 DNA sequence: TGTGCCAGCAGCTCCCCGGGACTAGGAGTCACCTACGAGCAGTACTTC.

The rearrangement joins TRBV30 to TRBJ2-7, with D maybe TRBD1 (7 bases). V shed 0 bases and J shed 4 bases, with 16 bases lying between them. The CDR3 loop spans 15 amino acids. Per the germline V gene, CDR1 is GTSNPN and CDR2 is SVGIG (reference sequence). The CDR3 DNA sequence: TGTGCCTGGAGTGTCCCGGAGGGGGCTCGGTACGAGCAGTACTTC. This codes for CAWSVPEGARYEQYF.

This sequence joins TRBV5-1 and TRBJ2-3; D might be TRBD2 (8 bases). Germline V lookup: CDR1 SGHRS, CDR2 YFSETQ. Trimming removed 2 bases from V and 10 bases from J, with 20 bases in between. This CDR3 has 15 amino acids. For the CDR3, the DNA is TGCGCCAGCAGCTTATTAGCGGGGCAGGGGGGATCGCAGTATTTT. Amino acids: CASSLLAGQGGSQYF.

This clone was recorded only once. The chain has TRBV6-5 and TRBJ1-2, with TRBD1 identical over 9 bases. CDR3 length equals 14 residues. The germline V gene has CDR1 MNHEY and CDR2 SVGAGI. With V trimmed by 7 bases and J by 2 bases, 5 bases remained unmatched. CDR3 residues: CASKTGGSNYGYTF. The DNA of the CDR3 is TGTGCCAGCAAGACAGGGGGGTCGAACTATGGCTACACCTTC.

The chain uses TRBV18 and TRBJ1-1, with D unresolved. V dropped 1 base and J dropped 5 bases, with 14 bases sitting between them. CDR1 and CDR2 (germline): KGHSH, LQKENI. The CDR3 consists of 15 residues. CDR3 protein: CASSPRLESGTEAFF. CDR3 in DNA: TGTGCCAGCTCACCACGGTTGGAATCGGGGACTGAAGCTTTCTTT.

The chain combines TRBV4-1 with TRBJ1-1; D unresolved. This CDR3 comprises 13 residues. The germline CDR1 and CDR2 sequences are MGHRA and YSYEKL. V shed 3 bases and J shed 6 bases, with 11 bases lying between them. Here the CDR3 DNA reads TGCGCCAGCAGCCAGGCCCCGTTCGCTGAAGCTTTCTTT. It translates to CASSQAPFAEAFF.

V usage is TRBV25-1 and J usage is TRBJ1-1, with D possibly being TRBD1 (5 bases). This CDR3 has 12 amino acids. Between the trimmed V and J ends, which lost 6 bases and 4 bases, there was a span of 9 bases. Germline V gene sequence: CDR1 MGHDK, CDR2 SYGVNS. Written as DNA, the CDR3 is TGTGCCAGCAGGAAGGGGAGCACTGAAGCTTTCTTT. It yields the protein CASRKGSTEAFF.

J is TRBJ2-7 and V is TRBV7-9; 11 nucleotides line up with TRBD1. This CDR3 has 15 residues. The V segment lost 5 bases and the J segment 4 bases; nucleotides outside the gene matches: 7. Germline CDR1 and CDR2: SEHNR and FQNEAQ (reference sequence). The CDR3 DNA sequence: TGTGCCAGCAGCCCTGGGACAGGGGGTCAGTACGAGCAGTACTTC. Protein sequence: CASSPGTGGQYEQYF.